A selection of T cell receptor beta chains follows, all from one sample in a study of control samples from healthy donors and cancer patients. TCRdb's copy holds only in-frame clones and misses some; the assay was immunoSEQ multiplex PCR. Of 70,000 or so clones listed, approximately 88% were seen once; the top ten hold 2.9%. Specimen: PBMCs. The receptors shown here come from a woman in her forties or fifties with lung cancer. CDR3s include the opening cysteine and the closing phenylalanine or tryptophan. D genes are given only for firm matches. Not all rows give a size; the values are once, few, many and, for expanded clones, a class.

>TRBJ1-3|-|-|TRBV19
TGTGCCACCTCGCGTCGGGGGCAGGAAAACACCATATATTTT
CATSRRGQENTIYF
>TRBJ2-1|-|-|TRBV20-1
TGCAGTGCGGGAAACAATGAGCAGTTCTTC
CSAGNNEQFF
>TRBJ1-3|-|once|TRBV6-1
TGTGCCAGCAGTGAAAATTACGGAAACACCATATATTTT
CASSENYGNTIYF
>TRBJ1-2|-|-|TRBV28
TGTGCCAGCAGTTTAAAGGGTTTTGGCTACACCTTC
CASSLKGFGYTF
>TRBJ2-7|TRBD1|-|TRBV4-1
TGCGCCAGCAGCCGTCCTGACGGACAGGGGTTCTACGAGCAGTACTTC
CASSRPDGQGFYEQYF
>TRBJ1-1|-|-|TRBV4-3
TGCGCCAGCAGCCAATCTCGCTCGGGTGGAGGTGAAGCTTTCTTT
CASSQSRSGGGEAFF
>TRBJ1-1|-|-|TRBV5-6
TGTGCCAGCAGCTTGGCGGATCGGAGGGCTTTCTTT
CASSLADRRAFF
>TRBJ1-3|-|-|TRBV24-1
TGTGCCACCAGTGAAGGCAGGGAAAGAGGAAACACCATATATTTT
CATSEGRERGNTIYF
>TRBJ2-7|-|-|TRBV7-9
TGTGCCAGCAGCCGAGACTACGAGCAGTACTTC
CASSRDYEQYF
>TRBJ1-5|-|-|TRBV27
TGTGCCAGCAGTTTGGGGTTACTGGGCAATCAGCCCCAGCATTTT
CASSLGLLGNQPQHF
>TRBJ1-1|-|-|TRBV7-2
TGTGCCAGCGTGGGGACCGCACCTACTGAAGCTTTCTTT
CASVGTAPTEAFF
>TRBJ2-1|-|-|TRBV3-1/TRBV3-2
TGTGCCAGCAGCCCTGACAGCGAAGGGTACAATGAGCAGTTCTTC
CASSPDSEGYNEQFF
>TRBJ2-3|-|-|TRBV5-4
TGTGCCAGCAGCCCGGAACAGGCCCCCACAGATACGCAGTATTTT
CASSPEQAPTDTQYF
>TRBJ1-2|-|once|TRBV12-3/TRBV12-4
TGTGCCAGCAGTTTTGAGGACAACTATGGCTACACCTTC
CASSFEDNYGYTF
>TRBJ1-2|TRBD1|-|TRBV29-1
TGCAGCGTCCGGGACAGGCTTACATATGGCTACACCTTC
CSVRDRLTYGYTF
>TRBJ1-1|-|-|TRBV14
TGTGCCAGCAGCCGCCGGGACTTGCTCGAAGCTTTCTTT
CASSRRDLLEAFF
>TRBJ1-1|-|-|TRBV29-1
TGCAGCGCCAGCCTCCAGGGGCCGAACACTGAAGCTTTCTTT
CSASLQGPNTEAFF
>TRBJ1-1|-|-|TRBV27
TGTGCCAGCAGTTCCGTCCAAAACACTGAAGCTTTCTTT
CASSSVQNTEAFF
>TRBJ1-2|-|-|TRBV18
TGTGCCAGCTCACCGGACTGGGGCTCGGGCTACACCTTC
CASSPDWGSGYTF
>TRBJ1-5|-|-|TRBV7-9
TGTGCCAGCAGCTTCGAAGGGATCAATCAGCCCCAGCATTTT
CASSFEGINQPQHF
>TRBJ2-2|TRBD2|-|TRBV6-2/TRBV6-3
TGTGCCAGCAGTTATCTAGCGGGGGGGACCAACACCGGGGAGCTGTTTTTT
CASSYLAGGTNTGELFF
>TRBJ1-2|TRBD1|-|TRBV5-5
TGTGCCAGCAGCCTAATCCGGGACAGCTATGGCTACACCTTC
CASSLIRDSYGYTF
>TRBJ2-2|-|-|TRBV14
TGTGCCAGCAGCCAACGGGCATTTGCAGGGGTGGACACCGGGGAGCTGTTTTTT
CASSQRAFAGVDTGELFF
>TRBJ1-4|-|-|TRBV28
TGTGCCAGCAGTTTTTCCAGGGGCGGTGAAAAACTGTTTTTT
CASSFSRGGEKLFF
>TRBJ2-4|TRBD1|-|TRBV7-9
TGTGCCAGCAGTTACAGGGGGCTCGGAGCCAAAAACATTCAGTACTTC
CASSYRGLGAKNIQYF
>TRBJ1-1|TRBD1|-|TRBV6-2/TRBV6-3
TGTGCCAGCAGTCCACGACAGGGGAGAGCCACTAGTAGCACTGAAGCTTTCTTT
CASSPRQGRATSSTEAFF
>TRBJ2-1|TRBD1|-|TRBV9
TGTGCCAGCAGCGTAGGGGACAGCGGCAATGAGCAGTTCTTC
CASSVGDSGNEQFF
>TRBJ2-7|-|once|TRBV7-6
TGTGCCAGCAGCCCCGCCCACGAGCAGTACTTC
CASSPAHEQYF
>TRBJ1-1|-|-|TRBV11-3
TGTGCCAGCAGCTTAGATCTTGCGGACACTGAAGCTTTCTTT
CASSLDLADTEAFF
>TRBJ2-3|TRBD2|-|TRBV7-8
TGTGCCAGCAGCTTACTAGCGGGGGGCCGAATTCCCCATACAGATACGCAGTATTTT
CASSLLAGGRIPHTDTQYF
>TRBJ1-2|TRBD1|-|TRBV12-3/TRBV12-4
TGTGCCAGCAAAGCCGGGACAGCCTATGGCTACACCTTC
CASKAGTAYGYTF
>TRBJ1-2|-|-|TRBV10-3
TGTGCCATCAGTGAGTCGGAACAGGGACGAGGCTACACCTTC
CAISESEQGRGYTF
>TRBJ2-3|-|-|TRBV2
TGTGCCAGCGAAGGAGCGGGCCACACAGATACGCAGTATTTT
CASEGAGHTDTQYF
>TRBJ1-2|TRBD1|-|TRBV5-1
TGCGCCAGCAGCATTGTTATGAGAGGGGGCCCACATGGCTACACCTTC
CASSIVMRGGPHGYTF
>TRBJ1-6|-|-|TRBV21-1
TGTGCCAGCAGCAAAGAGGCCAGGGATTCCTATAATTCACCCCTCCACTTT
CASSKEARDSYNSPLHF
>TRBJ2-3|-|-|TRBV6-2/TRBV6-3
TGTGCCAGCAGTTCGGGGGCTGATACGCAGTATTTT
CASSSGADTQYF
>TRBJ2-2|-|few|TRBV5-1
TGCGCCAGCAGCTTGGGGCCAGGGCCGAACACCGGGGAGCTGTTTTTT
CASSLGPGPNTGELFF
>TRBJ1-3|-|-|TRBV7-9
TGTGCCAGCAGCCGACACCTCGGAGATTACAGCACCATATATTTT
CASSRHLGDYSTIYF
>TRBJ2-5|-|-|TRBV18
TGTGCCAGCTCACCAAATAGGGGAGGCGAGACCCAGTACTTC
CASSPNRGGETQYF
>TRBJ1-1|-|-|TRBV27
TGTGCCAGCAGTTTTACCCGGGGGGACACTGAAGCTTTCTTT
CASSFTRGDTEAFF
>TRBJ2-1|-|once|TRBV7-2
TGTGCCAGCAGGGAGCGGGCAAGCTCCTACAATGAGCAGTTCTTC
CASRERASSYNEQFF
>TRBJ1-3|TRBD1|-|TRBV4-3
TGCGCCAGCAGCCAAGATTGGGGGACAGATGGAAACACCATATATTTT
CASSQDWGTDGNTIYF
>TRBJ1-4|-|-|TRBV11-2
TGTGCCAGCAGCCCGGGGGGGTTTACTAATGAAAAACTGTTTTTT
CASSPGGFTNEKLFF
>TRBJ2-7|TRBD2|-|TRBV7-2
TGTGCCAGCAGCTTATTAGCGGGGACCTACGAGCAGTACTTC
CASSLLAGTYEQYF
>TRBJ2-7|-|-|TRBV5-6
TGTGCCAGCAGCAAGACAAATGGCTACGAGCAGTACTTC
CASSKTNGYEQYF
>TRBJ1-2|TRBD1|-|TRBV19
TGTGCCAGTAGACACCTGGGACAGGAGCTAATAAACTATGGCTACACCTTC
CASRHLGQELINYGYTF
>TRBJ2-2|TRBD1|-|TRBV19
TGTGCCAGTAGTATCCCCCAGACAGGGAAGGGCGGGGAGCTGTTTTTT
CASSIPQTGKGGELFF
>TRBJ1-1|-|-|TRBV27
TGTGCCAGCAGTGACACAGGGCGCACTGAAGCTTTCTTT
CASSDTGRTEAFF
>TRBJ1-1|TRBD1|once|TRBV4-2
TGTGCCAGCAGCCAGATCGACTTGACAGGGGCGAACACTGAAGCTTTCTTT
CASSQIDLTGANTEAFF
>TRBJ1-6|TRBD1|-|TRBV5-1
TGCGCCAGCAGTCTTTCACAGGGGTCCTCCTATAATTCACCCCTCCACTTT
CASSLSQGSSYNSPLHF